This T cell receptor beta chain was recorded in a study of T-cell memory formation after mild COVID-19. This CDR3 has 15 amino acids. CDR1 and CDR2 (germline): SEHNR, FQNEAQ (reference sequence). Losses at the gene ends were 2 bases for V and 8 bases for J; bases not matched to a gene: 8. TCR alpha and TCR beta cDNA libraries with sample barcodes and UMIs came from 5'RACE using constant-segment primers. TCRdb reprocessed the 5' RACE reads with MiXCR, giving one entry per CDR3 protein. The top ten hold 8.8% of the sample, which has around 450,000 distinct CDR3 sequences, approximately 24% seen once. Broader study findings: The main location of contracting CD4+ clones was CM and EM, and that of contracting CD8+ clones was EMRA. Pre-infection memory harbored some responding clones, suggesting cross-reactive memory joined. Day 15 to 85 contracting clones showed balanced CD4/CD8; later expanders leaned CD4+.

A word on this clonotype: What it binds is unknown.

This rearrangement joins TRBV7-9 to TRBJ2-1, with 8 bases identical to TRBD2. The source is an adult woman who had mild COVID-19 (a few samples of this study predate the infection). Cell type and time point are not known. Sequencing input: PBMCs or a T cell subset sorted from them (not recorded which). Here the CDR3 reads CASSLTQRELDEQFF. CDR3 bases: TGTGCCAGCAGCTTAACACAGCGGGAGCTGGATGAGCAGTTCTTC.